This T cell receptor beta chain is from a study of early T cells in non-severe SARS-CoV-2 infection. This clonotype came up many times. Molecules of cDNA were individually given unique molecular identifiers that were attached to them. Using its own MiXCR run on the 5' RACE reads, TCRdb lists one record per CDR3 protein. The table records 30,000 to 40,000 distinct CDR3 sequences, around 5.8% of them present only once. The CDR3 contains 16 residues. Germline V gene lookup returns CDR1 DFQATT and CDR2 SNEGSKA (reference sequence). V was clipped by 0 bases and J by 5 bases; unmatched bases: 4. This clonotype originated in an adult who was a healthcare worker with PCR-confirmed SARS-CoV-2 infection or an uninfected control (not recorded which). Sequenced sample: whole blood. The V gene is TRBV20-1, the J gene TRBJ2-1, with TRBD2 matching 13 bases. The CDR3 loop is CSARDFGLAGDNEQFF. The CDR3 DNA reads as TGCAGTGCTAGAGATTTCGGACTAGCGGGAGACAATGAGCAGTTCTTC.